This TCR beta chain comes out of a study of spatial heterogeneity in lung cancer. TCRdb analysed the 5' RACE reads with MiXCR anew, one entry per CDR3 protein. This table has around 110,000 distinct CDR3 sequences, 12% appearing once. V was pared by 4 bases and J by 0 bases, with 2 bases of the junction left unmatched. Germline V gene lookup returns CDR1 SGDLS and CDR2 YYNGEE. The CDR3 contains 15 residues. As for time point: blood at routine non-recurrence follow-up after resection. From tumor, nontumor lung or frozen PBMC, whole RNA was taken unsorted for sequencing. Sequencing was performed on PBMCs, taken at follow-up. The chain is built from TRBV9 and TRBJ2-2, with TRBD2 matching 8 bases. This clonotype originated in a male donor with early-stage non-small cell lung cancer. CDR3 loop: CASSTTSANTGELFF. The CDR3 DNA is TGTGCCAGCAGCACGACTAGCGCGAACACCGGGGAGCTGTTTTTT.